These 8 T cell receptor beta chains came from one sample sequenced in a study of T cells after yellow fever vaccination. TCRdb re-derived calls from the 5' RACE reads in MiXCR, one entry per CDR3 protein. The table records some 340,000 distinct CDR3 sequences, approximately 11% of them present only once. The specimen comprised CD4+ T cells sorted from PBMCs, sampled 45 days after the yellow fever booster vaccination. These receptors originate from a man aged 18 to 35 who received the YFV17D yellow fever vaccine.

This clonotype was counted at least ten times. This chain connects TRBV9 to TRBJ2-5, with D uncertain. V gave up 0 bases and J gave up 2 bases, with 11 bases separating them. This CDR3 comprises 15 residues. Germline V gene sequence: CDR1 SGDLS, CDR2 YYNGEE. CDR3 loop: CASSVASSVQETQYF. CDR3 nucleotides: TGTGCCAGCAGCGTAGCCTCCTCCGTTCAAGAGACCCAGTACTTC.

The chain links TRBV20-1 to TRBJ2-5; 13 bases are shared with TRBD2. CDR1 and CDR2 from the germline V gene are DFQATT and SNEGSKA (reference sequence). V gave up 6 bases and J gave up 5 bases; unmatched junction bases: 9. The CDR3 is 15 residues long. CDR3 coding DNA: TGCAGTGCCGAGGGGACTAGCGGGGACCGGGAGACCCAGTACTTC. Translated: CSAEGTSGDRETQYF.

This clonotype appeared many times. V and J are TRBV5-1 and TRBJ2-7; TRBD1 aligns across 10 bases. CDR3 length: 15 amino acids. The trim removed 0 bases at V and 4 bases at J, leaving 4 bases unmatched. Germline V CDR1 and CDR2: SGHRS, YFSETQ. The CDR3 DNA follows: TGCGCCAGCAGCTTGGGCGGGACAGGGGATTACGAGCAGTACTTC. Its protein product is CASSLGGTGDYEQYF. Combining the CDR3 with reference TRBV5-1 and TRBJ2-7 gives the whole variable domain KAGVTQTPRYLIKTRGQQVTLSCSPISGHRSVSWYQQTPGQGLQFLFEYFSETQRNKGNFPGRFSGRQFSNSRSEMNVSTLELGDSALYLCASSLGGTGDYEQYFGPGTRLTVT.

This clonotype was seen repeatedly, ten times or more. The rearrangement uses TRBV19 and TRBJ1-3; D call uncertain. The CDR3 runs 13 residues. Germline CDR1 reads LNHDA; CDR2 reads SQIVND (reference sequence). V was clipped by 6 bases and J by 2 bases, with 8 bases between them. For the CDR3, the DNA is TGTGCCAGTAGCACCTGGACTGGAAACACCATATATTTT. Translated, it gives CASSTWTGNTIYF.

The rearrangement joins TRBV12-3 or TRBV12-4 to TRBJ1-5; D gene uncertain. The ends were cut back, 5 bases at V and 3 bases at J, with 11 bases in the middle. The CDR3 covers 14 residues. The CDR3 DNA is TGTGCCAGCAGTCGATCAGGTAACAATCAGCCCCAGCATTTT. It encodes CASSRSGNNQPQHF.

The rearrangement links TRBV7-8 to TRBJ2-5; 8 nucleotides line up with TRBD1. Germline V gene sequence: CDR1 SGHVS, CDR2 FQNEAQ. The CDR3 is made up of 15 amino acids. V trimming: 5 bases; J trimming: 4 bases; junction bases outside the gene matches: 9. CDR3 region: CASSRLDRGGETQYF. The CDR3 DNA is TGTGCCAGCAGCCGGTTAGACAGGGGAGGAGAGACCCAGTACTTC.

The chain uses TRBV20-1 and TRBJ1-2; tentatively, D is TRBD1 (5 bases). V gave up 1 base and J gave up 8 bases, with 17 bases separating them. The CDR3 covers 14 residues. CDR1 is DFQATT, CDR2 SNEGSKA, per germline (reference sequence). Here the CDR3 reads CSARALRGRYGYTF. CDR3 nucleotides: TGCAGTGCTAGAGCCCTGCGGGGGAGGTACGGCTACACCTTC.

This clonotype has at least ten counts. The chain carries TRBV5-1 and TRBJ2-1; D possibly uses TRBD1 or TRBD2 (5 bases each). V was pared by 4 bases and J by 1 base, with 18 bases between. CDR3 length: 17 amino acids. Germline V gene data show CDR1 as SGHRS and CDR2 as YFSETQ. The CDR3 loop is CASSGLFGAFSYNEQFF. The DNA for the CDR3 is TGCGCCAGCAGCGGATTATTCGGGGCCTTTTCCTACAATGAGCAGTTCTTC.